A single sample is the source of the 3 T cell receptor beta chains below, sequenced in a study of T cells after yellow fever vaccination. TCRdb processed the 5' RACE reads anew with MiXCR; each CDR3 protein has one entry. The profile covers around 350,000 distinct CDR3 sequences, with around 10% appearing a single time and 18% taken by the ten largest. The specimen was PBMCs, collected on the day of the first yellow fever vaccination. Every receptor here comes from a man aged 18-30 years who received the YFV17D yellow fever vaccine.

The chain employs TRBV5-1 and TRBJ2-2, with 10 bases fitting TRBD2. V lost 5 bases to trimming and J lost 7 bases; unmatched junction nucleotides: 8. Per germline, CDR1 SGHRS and CDR2 YFSETQ. The CDR3 has 15 amino acids. CDR3 in amino acids: CASRKSGGADGELFF. CDR3 bases: TGCGCCAGCAGAAAAAGCGGGGGGGCCGACGGGGAGCTGTTTTTT. The variable domain in full, with the rest retrieved from reference TRBV5-1 and TRBJ2-2, is KAGVTQTPRYLIKTRGQQVTLSCSPISGHRSVSWYQQTPGQGLQFLFEYFSETQRNKGNFPGRFSGRQFSNSRSEMNVSTLELGDSALYLCASRKSGGADGELFFGEGSRLTVL.

The chain links TRBV27 to TRBJ2-5, with a weak D call TRBD1 (6 bases). The germline V gene has CDR1 MNHEY and CDR2 SMNVEV (reference sequence). The CDR3 is made up of 14 amino acids. V was clipped by 8 bases and J by 1 base, with 14 bases between them. The CDR3 sequence is CASRKGVRQETQYF. CDR3 nucleotides: TGTGCCAGCCGGAAGGGGGTCCGCCAAGAGACCCAGTACTTC.

This clonotype was counted a few times. CDR3 region: CASSFGTVPYEQYV. The CDR3 region has the DNA TGTGCCAGCAGTTTCGGGACAGTCCCCTACGAGCAGTACGTC. The chain recombines TRBV28 with TRBJ2-7; TRBD1 matches at 7 bases. Looked up from germline, CDR1 is MDHEN and CDR2 is SYDVKM. CDR3 length equals 14 residues. V lost 3 bases to trimming and J lost 2 bases; unmatched junction nucleotides: 4.